The 20 T cell receptor beta chains below were found in one sample sequenced in a study of blood T cell repertoires in COVID-19. Only in-frame clones appear in the TCRdb table, and some are missing; sequencing was by immunoSEQ multiplex PCR. The data show around 89,000 clones, roughly nine tenths seen once. Sequences were obtained from peripheral blood. All receptors derive from a middle-aged man with acute or convalescent COVID-19.

V is TRBV30 and J is TRBJ1-2, with D perhaps TRBD1 (5 bases). Germline lookup yields CDR1 GTSNPN and CDR2 SVGIG (reference sequence). The CDR3 spans 12 residues. V lost 1 base and J 6 bases, leaving 9 bases between the germline ends. This chain's CDR3 is CAWSGGGDGYTF. The CDR3 DNA is TGTGCCTGGAGTGGGGGGGGAGATGGCTACACCTTC. Variable domain in full (rest from reference TRBV30 and TRBJ1-2): SQTIHQWPATLVQPVGSPLSLECTVEGTSNPNLYWYRQAAGRGLQLLFYSVGIGQISSEVPQNLSASRPQDRQFILSSKKLLLSDSGFYLCAWSGGGDGYTFGSGTRLTVV.

The CDR3: CASSTSGGLDEQFF. As DNA, the CDR3 is TGTGCCAGCAGTACTAGCGGGGGGTTAGATGAGCAGTTCTTC. The chain uses TRBV6-5 and TRBJ2-1, with 12 bases that match TRBD2. The CDR3 totals 14 residues. The V segment lost 5 bases and the J segment 8 bases; nucleotides outside the gene matches: 4. The germline gives CDR1 MNHEY, CDR2 SVGAGI.

This chain joins TRBV7-8 and TRBJ2-5; 10 bases fit TRBD2. The V gene end was trimmed by 4 bases and the J gene end by 3 bases; junction bases not matched to a gene: 8. The CDR3 covers 16 residues. Germline-derived CDR1 and CDR2 are SGHVS and FQNEAQ. The CDR3, as DNA: TGTGCCAGCAGCTCCCGGACTAGCGGATGGGAAGAGACCCAGTACTTC. Protein sequence: CASSSRTSGWEETQYF. The full variable domain, completed using reference TRBV7-8 and TRBJ2-5, is GAGVSQSPRYKVAKRGQDVALRCDPISGHVSLFWYQQALGQGPEFLTYFQNEAQLDKSGLPSDRFFAERPEGSVSTLKIQRTQQEDSAVYLCASSSRTSGWEETQYFGPGTRLLVL.

The chain recombines TRBV7-9 with TRBJ1-2; weak D call: TRBD1 (5 bases). V was clipped by 4 bases and J by 6 bases, with 9 bases between them. Per germline, CDR1 SEHNR and CDR2 FQNEAQ (reference sequence). The CDR3 is 12 residues long. CDR3 sequence (DNA): TGTGCCAGCAGCTGGGGGGTAGATGGCTACACCTTC. Translation: CASSWGVDGYTF.

About this clone: The same CDR3 arises from other DNA sequences in this sample as well. This chain connects TRBV18 to TRBJ1-2; a possible D gene is TRBD1 (5 bases). Germline loops: CDR1 KGHSH, CDR2 LQKENI. The CDR3 totals 12 residues. V was cut by 2 bases and J by 6 bases, with 7 bases left in between. The CDR3 sequence: CASSPTGDGYTF. The CDR3 nucleotides are TGTGCCAGCTCACCAACAGGAGATGGCTACACCTTC.

This clone was seen a single time. The chain carries TRBV6-5 and TRBJ1-4; D is possibly TRBD1 (5 bases). Deletions cut 2 bases from V and 8 bases from J, with 12 bases between. This CDR3 region has 14 residues. Germline lookup yields CDR1 MNHEY and CDR2 SVGAGI. CDR3 residues: CASSYRGIEEKLFF. The CDR3 DNA sequence: TGTGCCAGCAGTTACAGGGGAATAGAGGAAAAACTGTTTTTT.

The V and J genes are TRBV4-1 and TRBJ2-3; 7 nucleotides line up with TRBD2. The V gene's germline CDR1 is MGHRA and CDR2 YSYEKL. V was clipped by 5 bases and J by 1 base; unmatched bases: 3. CDR3 length: 14 amino acids. The CDR3 coding sequence is TGCGCCAGCAGCGCAACTAGCGGCACAGATACGCAGTATTTT. This sequence encodes CASSATSGTDTQYF.

The rearrangement links TRBV30 to TRBJ2-3; 13 nucleotides align to TRBD2. Trimming cost V 2 bases and J 4 bases; bases outside gene matches: 9. CDR3 length: 17 amino acids. Germline assignment: CDR1 GTSNPN and CDR2 SVGIG (reference sequence). CDR3 nucleotide sequence: TGTGCCTGGAGTTCGACCCGGACTAGCGGGGGTCCAGATACGCAGTATTTT. This encodes CAWSSTRTSGGPDTQYF.

The chain carries TRBV28 and TRBJ1-3; 8 bases match TRBD1. Germline V gene sequence: CDR1 MDHEN, CDR2 SYDVKM. The CDR3 is made up of 12 amino acids. The junction had 1 base not matched to a gene; V was cut back by 8 bases and J by 4 bases. The CDR3 region is CASGTGGNTIYF. In nucleotides, the CDR3 is TGTGCCAGCGGGACAGGCGGAAACACCATATATTTT.

This chain links TRBV5-6 with TRBJ1-1, with TRBD1 identical over 7 bases. Germline CDR1 is SGHDT and CDR2 is YYEEEE. The V segment lost 3 bases and the J segment 3 bases; nucleotides outside the gene matches: 11. The CDR3 is 16 residues long. The CDR3 region is CASSWLDRVAHTEAFF. In nucleotides, the CDR3 is TGTGCCAGCAGCTGGCTCGACAGGGTCGCGCACACTGAAGCTTTCTTT.

This chain links TRBV19 with TRBJ1-4; D remains unclear. The CDR3 totals 12 residues. Germline CDR1 LNHDA, CDR2 SQIVND (reference sequence). Trimming removed 10 bases at V and 7 bases at J, with 13 bases between. This CDR3 reads CATGQTVEKLFF. In DNA form, the CDR3 reads TGTGCCACCGGCCAGACTGTTGAAAAACTGTTTTTT. The full variable domain, its missing parts supplied by reference TRBV19 and TRBJ1-4, is DGGITQSPKYLFRKEGQNVTLSCEQNLNHDAMYWYRQDPGQGLRLIYYSQIVNDFQKGDIAEGYSVSREKKESFPLTVTSAQKNPTAFYLCATGQTVEKLFFGSGTQLSVL.

This chain uses TRBV6-1 with TRBJ1-2, with 7 bases that match TRBD1. The CDR3 totals 15 residues. Germline assignment: CDR1 MNHNS and CDR2 SASEGT. Trimming took 3 bases from V and 2 from J; bases not matched to a gene: 6. This CDR3 is CASSERTGGNYGYTF. DNA for the CDR3: TGTGCCAGCAGTGAGAGGACAGGAGGGAACTATGGCTACACCTTC.

This clone was detected only once. The chain joins TRBV5-1 to TRBJ2-5; a possible D gene is TRBD1 (5 bases). Germline loops: CDR1 SGHRS, CDR2 YFSETQ. This CDR3 contains 14 residues. V was pared by 7 bases and J by 1 base, with 14 bases between. CDR3 sequence: CASGSGQLQETQYF. CDR3 coding DNA: TGCGCCAGCGGTTCCGGACAACTCCAAGAGACCCAGTACTTC.

This clone was counted once. The chain is built from TRBV5-1 and TRBJ1-2; D call uncertain. V was trimmed by 0 bases and J by 2 bases, leaving 20 bases between them. Germline V gene data show CDR1 as SGHRS and CDR2 as YFSETQ. This CDR3 contains 18 residues. The CDR3 DNA sequence: TGCGCCAGCAGCTTGGGACCTAATGTGTGGGCACCGAACTATGGCTACACCTTC. The encoded protein is CASSLGPNVWAPNYGYTF.

This chain links TRBV18 with TRBJ2-1, with 10 bases identical to TRBD1. CDR3 length: 17 residues. CDR1 is KGHSH and CDR2 is LQKENI in the germline V gene. The J segment lost 5 bases and the V segment lost 0 bases, leaving 7 bases of the junction unmatched. The CDR3 sequence: CASSPPLGQGLNNEQFF. CDR3 in DNA: TGTGCCAGCTCACCACCACTGGGACAGGGGCTTAACAATGAGCAGTTCTTC.

The CDR3 DNA is TGTGCCAGTAGTATAGATCGGGCCAGGACTAATCAGCCCCAGCATTTT. It encodes CASSIDRARTNQPQHF. This sequence joins TRBV19 and TRBJ1-5, with D hard to call. CDR1 and CDR2 from the germline V gene are LNHDA and SQIVND (reference sequence). The CDR3 has 16 residues. V was cut by 0 bases and J by 4 bases, with 13 bases left in between.

This clone was seen more than once but under ten times. V gene TRBV6-5 combines with J gene TRBJ2-7; D unresolved. Trimming shortened V by 6 bases and J by 6 bases, and 15 bases separated the two germline ends. The CDR3 has 13 amino acids. Germline V gives CDR1 MNHEY, CDR2 SVGAGI. CDR3: CASSAPNSGEQYF. CDR3 DNA: TGTGCCAGCAGCGCACCTAATTCAGGCGAGCAGTACTTC.

This clone was seen more than once but under ten times. The chain has TRBV6-5 and TRBJ2-7; 11 bases are a match to TRBD2. Losses at the gene ends were 4 bases for V and 2 bases for J; bases not matched to a gene: 4. Germline CDR1 and CDR2: MNHEY and SVGAGI. The CDR3 loop spans 15 amino acids. This CDR3 reads CASSLTSGETYEQYF. For the CDR3, the DNA is TGTGCCAGCAGTTTGACTAGCGGGGAGACCTACGAGCAGTACTTC.

CDR3 sequence reads: CASSQRGTGGAEQFF. CDR3 bases: TGTGCCAGCAGCCAACGGGGAACAGGGGGGGCTGAGCAGTTCTTC. The chain recombines TRBV3-1 (or the pseudogene TRBV3-2) with TRBJ2-1; D may be TRBD1 (8 bases). Deletions cut 2 bases from V and 9 bases from J, with 17 bases between. Germline V gene lookup returns CDR1 LGHDT and CDR2 YNNKEL (reference sequence). The CDR3 is made up of 15 amino acids.

V usage is TRBV7-9 and J usage is TRBJ1-6; D unresolved. CDR3 size: 14 residues. Germline V gives CDR1 SEHNR, CDR2 FQNEAQ (reference sequence). The V gene lost 1 base and the J gene lost 7 bases, with 8 bases spanning the gap. CDR3: CASSLGLRNSPLHF. The CDR3 DNA follows: TGTGCCAGCAGCTTAGGACTGAGGAATTCACCCCTCCACTTT.